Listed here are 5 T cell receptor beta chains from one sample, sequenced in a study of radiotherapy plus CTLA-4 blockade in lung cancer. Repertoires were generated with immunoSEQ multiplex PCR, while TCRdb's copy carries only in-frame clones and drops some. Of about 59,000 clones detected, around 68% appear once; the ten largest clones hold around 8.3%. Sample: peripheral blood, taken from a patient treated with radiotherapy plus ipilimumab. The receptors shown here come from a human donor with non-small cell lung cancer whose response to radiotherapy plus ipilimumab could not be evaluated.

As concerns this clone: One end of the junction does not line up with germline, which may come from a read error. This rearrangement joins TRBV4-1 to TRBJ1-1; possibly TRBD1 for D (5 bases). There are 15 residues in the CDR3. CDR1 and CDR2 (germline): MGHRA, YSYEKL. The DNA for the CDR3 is TGTGCCAGCAGCCAACTCGGACAACAGAACACTGAAGCTTTCTTT. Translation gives CASSQLGQQNTEAFF.

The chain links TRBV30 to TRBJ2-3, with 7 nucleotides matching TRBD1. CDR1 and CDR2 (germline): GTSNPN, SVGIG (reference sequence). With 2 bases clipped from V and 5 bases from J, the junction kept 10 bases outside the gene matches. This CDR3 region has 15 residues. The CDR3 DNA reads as TGTGCCTGGAGTATGACAGGGTGGTCAGGAGATACGCAGTATTTT. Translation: CAWSMTGWSGDTQYF.

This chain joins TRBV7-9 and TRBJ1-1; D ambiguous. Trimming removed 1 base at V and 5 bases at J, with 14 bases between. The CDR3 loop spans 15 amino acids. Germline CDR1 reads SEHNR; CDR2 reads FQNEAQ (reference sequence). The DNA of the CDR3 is TGTGCCAGCAGCTTAGGCGGGCGGGTAACTACTGAAGCTTTCTTT. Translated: CASSLGGRVTTEAFF.

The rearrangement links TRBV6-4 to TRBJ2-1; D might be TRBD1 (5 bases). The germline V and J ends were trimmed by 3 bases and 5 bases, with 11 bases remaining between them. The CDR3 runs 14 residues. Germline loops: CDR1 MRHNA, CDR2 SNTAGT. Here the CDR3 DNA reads TGTGCCAGCAGTGAAATGAGCAGGGACAATGAGCAGTTCTTC. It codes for CASSEMSRDNEQFF.

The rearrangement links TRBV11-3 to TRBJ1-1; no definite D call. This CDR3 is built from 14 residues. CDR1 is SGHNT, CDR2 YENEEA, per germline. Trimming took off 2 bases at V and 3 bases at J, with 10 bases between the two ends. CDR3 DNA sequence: TGTGCCAGCAGCTTACGTCCCGGGGACACTGAAGCTTTCTTT. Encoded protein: CASSLRPGDTEAFF. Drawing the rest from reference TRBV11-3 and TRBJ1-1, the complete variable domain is EAGVVQSPRYKIIEKKQPVAFWCNPISGHNTLYWYLQNLGQGPELLIRYENEEAVDDSQLPKDRFSAERLKGVDSTLKIQPAELGDSAVYLCASSLRPGDTEAFFGQGTRLTVV.